The 30 T cell receptor beta chains presented below share a single source sample, sequenced in a study of tumor-infiltrating lymphocytes in primary liver carcinoma. Researchers generated TCR beta cDNA from approximately 500 ng of total RNA, relying on a constant-region primer. A slightly modified ARM-PCR protocol with three nested multiplex PCR rounds produced these TCR beta libraries. Each of the first two PCR rounds ran approximately 11 cycles with TRBV1-TRBV30 forward and C-beta reverse primers. TCRdb re-called the multiplex PCR reads with MiXCR, one entry per CDR3 protein. The repertoire has 100,000 or so distinct CDR3 sequences, 82% of them found once; the top ten carry 15% to 25%. Unsorted bulk tissue (roughly 17-33 mg) underwent RNA and DNA co-extraction. Input material: liver tumor tissue from sampling region 3. Subset defined: tumor region T3, left-lateral pole. Receptor source: a man aged 35 to 55 with primary liver carcinoma and hepatitis B virus infection.

A note on this clonotype: The junction departs from germline at one end; a sequencing error may be responsible. The rearrangement links TRBV5-8 to TRBJ2-7, with TRBD1 matching 11 bases. CDR3 length: 15 residues. CDR1 is SGHTS, CDR2 YDEGEE, per germline. Here the CDR3 reads CSSSLHGQGACEQYF. The CDR3 DNA reads TGTTCCAGCAGCTTACACGGACAGGGGGCCTGCGAGCAGTACTTC. Variable domain in full (rest from reference TRBV5-8 and TRBJ2-7): EAGVTQSPTHLIKTRGQQATLRCSPISGHTSVYWYQQALGLGLQFLLWYDEGEERNRGNFPPRFSGRQFPNYSSELNVNALELEDSALYLCSSSLHGQGACEQYFGPGTRLTVT.

The chain couples TRBV7-9 to TRBJ2-7; a possible D gene is TRBD2 (6 bases). This CDR3 contains 15 residues. The V and J ends lost 3 bases and 6 bases respectively, with 18 bases between them. Germline CDR1 and CDR2: SEHNR and FQNEAQ (reference sequence). The CDR3, as DNA: TGTGCCAGCAGCTTTGACGGCAGTGGCGGGGTCGAGCAGTACTTC. This gives the protein CASSFDGSGGVEQYF. Using reference TRBV7-9 and TRBJ2-7 for the parts outside the CDR3, the full variable domain is DTGVSQNPRHKITKRGQNVTFRCDPISEHNRLYWYRQTLGQGPEFLTYFQNEAQLEKSRLLSDRFSAERPKGSFSTLEIQRTEQGDSAMYLCASSFDGSGGVEQYFGPGTRLTVT.

To note about this clonotype: No conserved phenylalanine or tryptophan is present at the end of the CDR3, so a read error is the likely explanation. The CDR3: CTSSYGTSSYEQYL. The CDR3 DNA sequence: TGTACCAGCAGTTACGGGACCAGCTCCTACGAGCAGTACCTC. This chain uses TRBV6-1 with TRBJ2-7; tentatively, D is TRBD1 or TRBD2 (5 bases each). Germline lookup yields CDR1 MNHNS and CDR2 SASEGT. This CDR3 is built from 14 residues.

Turning to this clonotype: The CDR3 ends on some other residue instead of the conserved phenylalanine or tryptophan, so this is likely a read error. The chain has TRBV11-1 and TRBJ2-2; tentative D call: TRBD1 (5 bases). The germline V gene has CDR1 SGHAT and CDR2 FQDESV (reference sequence). The CDR3 has 15 amino acids. The CDR3 sequence is CGSSYTGPFSGELFY. CDR3 nucleotides: TGTGGCAGCAGTTATACAGGACCTTTCTCCGGGGAGCTGTTTTAT.

A note on this clonotype: One junction end disagrees with the germline gene, perhaps due to a read error. The chain joins TRBV6-1 to TRBJ2-6; tentative D call: TRBD1 (6 bases). Germline V CDR1 and CDR2: MNHNS, SASEGT. The CDR3 spans 18 residues. In nucleotides, the CDR3 is TGTGCCAGCATTGCCAGACAGGTGCGATTCTCTGGGGCCAACGGCCTGACTTTC. Amino acid sequence: CASIARQVRFSGANGLTF.

A note on this clonotype: The junction shows a germline mismatch at one end, possibly a read error. This chain uses TRBV11-2 with TRBJ2-3; perhaps TRBD2 as D (6 bases). CDR3 size: 15 residues. Per the germline V gene, CDR1 is SGHAT and CDR2 is FQNNGV. The CDR3 bases are TGTGCCAGCAGCCCAAACTCGGGCGGGGCCTATACGGAGTATTTT. Translation gives CASSPNSGGAYTEYF.

Note on this clonotype: It may be a read error: a sequence one base away is much more abundant. The chain employs TRBV5-1 and TRBJ2-3; D perhaps matches TRBD2 (6 bases). Trimming pared 2 bases from V and 0 bases from J, leaving 10 bases between. CDR3 length: 15 amino acids. The V gene's germline CDR1 is SGHRS and CDR2 YFSETQ. This chain's CDR3 is CASSLGGISTDTQYF. CDR3 nucleotide sequence: TGCGCCAGCAGCTTAGGCGGGATTAGCACAGATACGCAGTATTTT.

The CDR3 region is CASSLNGGTYEQYF. The CDR3 DNA reads TGTGCCAGCAGTTTAAACGGAGGAACCTACGAGCAGTACTTC. This chain links TRBV27 with TRBJ2-7; possible D gene TRBD2, 5 bases. Trimming left V 2 bases short and J 2 bases short, with 10 bases between. The CDR3 has 14 amino acids. Germline lookup yields CDR1 MNHEY and CDR2 SMNVEV (reference sequence).

This clonotype was seen repeatedly, ten times or more. The rearrangement links TRBV28 to TRBJ2-7, with a possible D match to TRBD1 (5 bases). This CDR3 contains 17 residues. CDR1 MDHEN and CDR2 SYDVKM come from the germline V gene. Trimming cost V 3 bases and J 5 bases, with 23 bases left between them. The DNA of the CDR3 is TGTGCCAGCAGTTTGCCCCCCGACAGTTACGAAGGCGACGAGCAGTACTTC. Protein: CASSLPPDSYEGDEQYF.

As regards this clonotype: One junction end disagrees with the germline gene, perhaps due to a read error. Here the CDR3 DNA reads TGCATCGTTTCCGGGATAGGGGCATCAGATACGCAGTATTTT. Its protein is CIVSGIGASDTQYF. The V gene is TRBV29-1, the J gene TRBJ2-3; TRBD1 or TRBD2 may be the D gene (5 bases each). Germline V gives CDR1 SQVTM, CDR2 ANQGSEA. The CDR3 runs 14 residues.

In regard to this clonotype: A much larger clonotype is one base distant, so this may be a read error. The V call is TRBV30, the J call TRBJ2-3; TRBD2 aligns across 12 bases. CDR1 and CDR2 (germline): GTSNPN, SVGIG (reference sequence). The ends lost 5 bases at V and 6 bases at J; junction bases unmatched: 9. CDR3 length: 15 amino acids. The CDR3 protein is CAWGVTSGSADTQYF. CDR3 sequence (DNA): TGTGCCTGGGGGGTGACTAGCGGGAGTGCGGATACGCAGTATTTT.

A remark on this clonotype: Germline is not matched at one junction end, which may reflect a read error. The rearrangement uses TRBV4-2 and TRBJ2-1; 7 bases line up with TRBD1. CDR3 size: 17 residues. The germline CDR1 and CDR2 sequences are LGHNA and YNFKEQ. The CDR3 reads CASSPDRESSTYNEQFF. CDR3 coding DNA: TGCGCCAGCAGCCCAGACAGGGAGTCCTCAACTTACAATGAGCAGTTCTTC.

The chain couples TRBV2 to TRBJ1-1, with 8 bases aligning to TRBD1. The junction had 9 bases not matched to a gene; V was cut back by 7 bases and J by 5 bases. The germline V gene has CDR1 SNHLY and CDR2 FYNNEI. CDR3 length: 14 amino acids. The DNA for the CDR3 is TGTGCCAGCATTGTGACAGGGGAGTCGACTGAAGCTTTCTTT. This sequence encodes CASIVTGESTEAFF. Supplemented by reference TRBV2 and TRBJ1-1, the full variable domain reads EPEVTQTPSHQVTQMGQEVILRCVPISNHLYFYWYRQILGQKVEFLVSFYNNEISEKSEIFDDQFSVERPDGSNFTLKIRSTKLEDSAMYFCASIVTGESTEAFFGQGTRLTVV.

The sample holds one count of this clonotype. A read error may produce the germline difference seen at one junction end. Here the CDR3 reads CASSQDGISYNDQFF. The CDR3 region has the DNA TGCGCCAGCAGTCAAGATGGAATATCCTACAATGACCAGTTCTTC. The chain joins TRBV4-1 to TRBJ2-1, with no clear D. This CDR3 comprises 15 residues. Germline values: CDR1 MGHRA, CDR2 YSYEKL.

Comment on this clonotype: At one end, the junction sequence differs from germline, possibly due to a read error. V is TRBV5-8 and J is TRBJ2-5; tentatively, D is TRBD1 (6 bases). This CDR3 contains 14 residues. From germline, CDR1 is SGHTS and CDR2 YDEGEE. As DNA, the CDR3 is TGTACCAGCAGCCCCATGGGCGTCAGGGGGACCCAGTACTTC. It is translated as CTSSPMGVRGTQYF.

As regards this clonotype: One end of the junction fails to match germline, which may point to a read error. This chain joins TRBV11-2 and TRBJ1-2; tentative D call: TRBD1 (6 bases). Germline loops: CDR1 SGHAT, CDR2 FQNNGV. This CDR3 is built from 13 residues. The CDR3 sequence: CANSSNSGEGYTF. Written as DNA, the CDR3 is TGTGCCAACAGCTCTAACTCAGGGGAAGGTTACACGTTC.

J is TRBJ2-1 and V is TRBV14, with D perhaps matching TRBD2 (5 bases). The CDR3 spans 16 residues. Per the germline V gene, CDR1 is SGHDN and CDR2 is FVKESK. Between the trimmed V and J ends, which lost 10 bases and 5 bases, there was a span of 24 bases. This CDR3 is CANRAVEGWVNNEQFF. The CDR3 DNA reads TGTGCCAACCGTGCCGTAGAGGGATGGGTAAACAATGAGCAGTTCTTC.

In the case of this clonotype: The junction shows a germline mismatch at one end, possibly a read error. The chain couples TRBV5-4 to TRBJ2-1; 9 bases fit TRBD2. The CDR3 loop spans 15 amino acids. CDR1 and CDR2 from the germline V gene are SGHNT and YYREEE (reference sequence). The CDR3 here is CASSLNLAGTNDQFF. The CDR3 DNA is TGTGCCAGCAGCTTGAATCTAGCGGGAACCAATGACCAGTTCTTC.

Comments on this clonotype: Lacking the conserved final phenylalanine or tryptophan, this CDR3 likely reflects a read error. The DNA is omitted, as the CDR3 cannot be located on it reliably, and the CDR3 follows TCRdb's listing. The rearrangement uses TRBV6-2 or TRBV6-3 and TRBJ1-1; the table's D call of TRBD1 was not tested on the DNA. Both ends counted, the CDR3 spans 15 residues. Germline values: CDR1 MNHEY, CDR2 SVGEGT. This chain's CDR3 is CASRLIQGRGTEVFV.

This clonotype came up many times. The CDR3 DNA follows: TGTGCCAGCAGCTTTGGACAGGGGGCCGGGGCCAACGTCCTGACTTTC. This gives the protein CASSFGQGAGANVLTF. The chain carries TRBV7-8 and TRBJ2-6; 11 positions match TRBD1. The V and J ends lost 3 bases and 4 bases, in that order; junction bases with no gene match: 2. CDR1 and CDR2 from the germline V gene are SGHVS and FQNEAQ. This CDR3 comprises 16 residues.

Details on this clonotype: Its ends do not fully match the called genes, so a read error is possible. The CDR3 protein is CSVEDRGGSSYEQCF. CDR3 DNA sequence: TGCAGCGTTGAAGATCGAGGCGGGAGCTCCTACGAGCAGTGCTTC. The rearrangement links TRBV29-1 to TRBJ2-7; TRBD2 matches at 7 bases. Germline CDR1 SQVTM, CDR2 ANQGSEA. This CDR3 spans 15 amino acids.

As regards this clonotype: Germline is not matched at one junction end, which may reflect a read error. The genes are TRBV11-2 and TRBJ2-7; weak D call: TRBD1 (5 bases). The CDR3 runs 13 residues. Germline-derived CDR1 and CDR2 are SGHAT and FQNNGV. In nucleotides, the CDR3 is TGTGTCAGCATCTTAGGGGCTCGCTGGGAGCAGTACTTC. As protein: CVSILGARWEQYF.

This clonotype was seen once. At one end, the junction sequence differs from germline, possibly due to a read error. The J gene is TRBJ2-1, the V gene TRBV11-2; 11 bases match TRBD2. The CDR3 is made up of 19 amino acids. In germline, CDR1 is SGHAT, CDR2 FQNNGV. CDR3 region: CAGSFQWVPGTSGSHEQFF. The DNA of the CDR3 is TGTGCCGGCAGCTTCCAATGGGTACCTGGAACTAGCGGGAGTCATGAGCAGTTCTTC.

This clonotype was found once. V and J are TRBV15 and TRBJ2-4; TRBD2 aligns across 10 bases. The junction had 9 bases not matched to a gene; V was cut back by 5 bases and J by 2 bases. Per the germline V gene, CDR1 is LNHNV and CDR2 is YYDKDF (reference sequence). The CDR3 consists of 17 residues. The CDR3 spells CATSLRTSGIPKNIQYF. The CDR3 DNA sequence: TGTGCCACCAGCCTTCGGACTAGCGGCATACCCAAAAACATTCAGTACTTC.

Worth noting for this clonotype: The conserved closing phenylalanine or tryptophan is absent in this CDR3, likely reflecting a read error. CDR3 protein: CAISSRTVMETQYY. The CDR3 DNA is TGTGCCATCAGTTCACGGACAGTTATGGAGACCCAGTACTAC. The chain joins TRBV6-2 or TRBV6-3 to TRBJ2-5; a weak D match, TRBD1 (6 bases). Looked up from germline, CDR1 is MNHEY and CDR2 is SVGEGT. The CDR3 extends over 14 amino acids.

The chain couples TRBV12-3 or TRBV12-4 to TRBJ2-7, with 8 bases that match TRBD2. J was trimmed by 4 bases and V by 5 bases; bases with no gene match: 4. This CDR3 comprises 13 residues. In nucleotides, the CDR3 is TGTGCCAGCAGTCGGGGGGGCGCATACGAGCAGTACTTC. Translation: CASSRGGAYEQYF.

Note on this clonotype: Since no conserved phenylalanine or tryptophan closes the CDR3, a read error is the likely cause. The DNA is left out, because the CDR3 cannot be placed on it with certainty; the CDR3 is given as TCRdb lists it. The CDR3 region is CASSAVAGWVNNEQFI. The rearrangement joins TRBV14 to TRBJ2-1; TRBD2 was called by the table and not checked on the DNA. The CDR3 has 16 amino acids, counting both end residues. The germline V gene has CDR1 SGHDN and CDR2 FVKESK.

With regard to this clonotype: Because it lacks the conserved phenylalanine or tryptophan at the end, this CDR3 is likely a read error. This rearrangement joins TRBV11-1 to TRBJ2-4; TRBD2 is a possible D gene (5 bases). Per germline, CDR1 SGHAT and CDR2 FQDESV (reference sequence). This CDR3 has 17 amino acids. The CDR3 loop is CVSSFPGIIGTKNIQYS. The CDR3 bases are TGTGTCAGCAGCTTTCCCGGGATTATCGGGACCAAAAACATTCAGTACTCC.

About this clonotype: The conserved final phenylalanine or tryptophan is absent from the CDR3, which likely points to a read error. The V and J genes are TRBV6-4 and TRBJ2-3; D possibly corresponds to TRBD2 (6 bases). The germline V and J ends were trimmed by 3 bases and 0 bases, with 13 bases remaining between them. The CDR3 sequence is 16 residues long. The germline CDR1 and CDR2 sequences are MRHNA and SNTAGT. The CDR3 nucleotides read TGTGCCAGCAGTGATTCACAGAGCGGGAGCACAGATACGCAGTATTAT. As protein: CASSDSQSGSTDTQYY.

The chain links TRBV28 to TRBJ1-5; D uncertain. The CDR3 extends over 10 amino acids. V was cut by 9 bases and J by 12 bases, with 12 bases left in between. CDR1 and CDR2 (germline): MDHEN, SYDVKM. The CDR3 here is CASSSKLQHF. The DNA of the CDR3 is TGTGCCAGTTCATCGAAGCTCCAGCATTTT.